Listed below are T cell receptor beta chains from one sample, sequenced in a study of T cells in Graves' hyperthyroidism and ophthalmopathy. From the multiplex PCR reads, TCRdb called clonotypes with MiXCR, one entry per CDR3 protein. Among 600,000 to 900,000 distinct CDR3 sequences listed, over 15% were seen once. Source material: blood. The receptors derive from a man between 18 and 35 years old with Graves' hyperthyroidism. Both conserved end residues are part of each CDR3. The D gene is left open where the match is weak. Some rows have no size entry. The others give once, few or many, or a class for an expanded clone.

J: TRBJ2-7; V: TRBV27; D: -; size: many; CDR3: CASSRGAGNYGEQYF; DNA: TGTGCCAGCAGCCGTGGGGCGGGGAACTACGGGGAGCAGTACTTC
J: TRBJ2-7; V: TRBV30; D: -; size: few; CDR3: CAWSEPDSSYEQYF; DNA: TGTGCCTGGAGTGAGCCCGACAGCTCCTACGAGCAGTACTTC
J: TRBJ2-2; V: TRBV28; D: TRBD2; size: many; CDR3: CAYTPGLAGADTGELFF; DNA: TGTGCCTACACCCCGGGACTAGCGGGAGCGGACACCGGGGAGCTGTTTTTT
J: TRBJ1-1; V: TRBV28; D: -; size: -; CDR3: CATATGENTEAFF; DNA: TGTGCCACTGCGACAGGAGAGAACACTGAAGCTTTCTTT
J: TRBJ1-5; V: TRBV24-1; D: TRBD1; size: few; CDR3: CATSEAGGTQPQHF; DNA: TGTGCCACCAGTGAGGCAGGGGGAACTCAGCCCCAGCATTTT
J: TRBJ2-3; V: TRBV12-3/TRBV12-4; D: -; size: -; CDR3: CASSLGGFGTQYF; DNA: TGTGCCAGCAGTTTAGGGGGCTTTGGTACGCAGTATTTT
J: TRBJ2-7; V: TRBV5-4; D: TRBD1; size: -; CDR3: CASSRKGQKIYEQYF; DNA: TGTGCCAGCAGCCGAAAGGGACAGAAAATATACGAGCAGTACTTC
J: TRBJ2-2; V: TRBV30; D: -; size: many; CDR3: CAWKTGNTGELFF; DNA: TGTGCCTGGAAGACAGGGAACACCGGGGAGCTGTTTTTT
J: TRBJ2-3; V: TRBV6-2/TRBV6-3; D: -; size: -; CDR3: CASSRDWKGTQYF; DNA: TGTGCCAGCAGTCGCGACTGGAAGGGGACGCAGTATTTT
J: TRBJ1-1; V: TRBV11-3; D: -; size: many; CDR3: CASSPYHDYTEAFF; DNA: TGTGCCAGCAGCCCCTACCACGATTACACTGAAGCTTTCTTT
J: TRBJ2-7; V: TRBV4-1; D: -; size: few; CDR3: CASSQVGGRYEQYF; DNA: TGCGCCAGCAGCCAAGTCGGGGGAAGGTACGAGCAGTACTTC
J: TRBJ2-1; V: TRBV27; D: -; size: -; CDR3: CASSFARQQFF; DNA: TGTGCCAGCAGTTTCGCCAGGCAGCAGTTCTTC
J: TRBJ2-7; V: TRBV7-8; D: -; size: medium-sized; CDR3: CASRRDTSYEQYF; DNA: TGTGCCAGCCGTCGGGACACTTCCTACGAGCAGTACTTC
J: TRBJ1-3; V: TRBV30; D: -; size: many; CDR3: CAWSVLVNTIYF; DNA: TGTGCCTGGAGTGTACTTGTAAACACCATATATTTT
J: TRBJ2-7; V: TRBV19; D: TRBD1; size: -; CDR3: CASGRSGTADYEQYF; DNA: TGTGCCAGTGGCCGATCCGGGACAGCAGACTACGAGCAGTACTTC
J: TRBJ2-2; V: TRBV24-1; D: -; size: few; CDR3: CATSDPPGASRPNTGELFF; DNA: TGTGCCACCAGTGACCCACCCGGGGCTAGCCGACCGAACACCGGGGAGCTGTTTTTT
J: TRBJ2-5; V: TRBV6-1; D: TRBD2; size: many; CDR3: CATRLAGVRETQYF; DNA: TGTGCCACCCGCCTAGCGGGGGTTAGGGAGACCCAGTACTTC
J: TRBJ1-1; V: TRBV3-1; D: -; size: -; CDR3: CASSHDGTRAFF; DNA: TGTGCCAGCAGCCACGACGGAACAAGGGCTTTCTTT
J: TRBJ2-7; V: TRBV27; D: -; size: many; CDR3: CASWGWRGSSYEQYF; DNA: TGTGCCAGCTGGGGCTGGAGAGGGAGTAGCTACGAGCAGTACTTC
J: TRBJ2-7; V: TRBV10-3; D: -; size: -; CDR3: CAIGTQTYEQYF; DNA: TGTGCCATCGGGACGCAAACCTACGAGCAGTACTTC
J: TRBJ2-3; V: TRBV28; D: -; size: many; CDR3: CASSFRASSTDTQYF; DNA: TGTGCCAGCAGTTTCAGGGCCTCTAGCACAGATACGCAGTATTTT
J: TRBJ2-2; V: TRBV7-3; D: -; size: -; CDR3: CASSLSMAVNTGELFF; DNA: TGTGCCAGCAGCTTAAGCATGGCGGTGAACACCGGGGAGCTGTTTTTT
J: TRBJ2-7; V: TRBV2; D: -; size: few; CDR3: CATLDSYEQYF; DNA: TGTGCCACTCTGGACAGCTACGAGCAGTACTTC
J: TRBJ2-7; V: TRBV30; D: -; size: few; CDR3: CAWSLPGTPFSYEQYF; DNA: TGTGCCTGGAGCCTGCCGGGAACTCCTTTCTCTTACGAGCAGTACTTC
J: TRBJ2-1; V: TRBV14; D: TRBD2; size: -; CDR3: CASSQVAGDAGEQFF; DNA: TGTGCCAGCAGCCAAGTGGCGGGAGATGCTGGGGAGCAGTTCTTC
J: TRBJ2-7; V: TRBV29-1; D: -; size: many; CDR3: CSVEAPGGYEQYF; DNA: TGCAGCGTTGAAGCCCCCGGGGGTTACGAGCAGTACTTC
J: TRBJ2-1; V: TRBV20-1; D: TRBD2; size: few; CDR3: CSATGTSGSRNEQFF; DNA: TGCAGTGCTACCGGGACTAGCGGGAGTAGGAATGAGCAGTTCTTC
J: TRBJ1-1; V: TRBV6-2/TRBV6-3; D: -; size: once; CDR3: CASTSIEGNTEAFF; DNA: TGTGCCAGCACCTCCATAGAAGGGAACACTGAAGCTTTCTTT